Sequencing of this TCR beta chain was carried out in a study of STAT3 mutations in large granular lymphocyte leukemia. Overall study: More than half of T-LGLL patients received immunosuppressive therapy.

A note on this clone: What it binds is unknown.

Libraries were prepared by immunoSEQ multiplex PCR; TCRdb keeps only in-frame clonotypes and omits some of them. The profile covers roughly 17,000 clones, with 80% to 95% appearing a single time and about 45% taken by the ten largest. Findings and caveats of the study: No sample exists from the first appearance of each clone. Every T-LGLL patient had at least one immunodominant TCRbeta clonotype.

CDR3 length: 16 residues. From germline, CDR1 is LNHDA and CDR2 SQIVND (reference sequence). V was clipped by 1 base and J by 3 bases, with 14 bases between them. The sequence was collected from a man in his 60s with T-cell large granular lymphocyte leukemia. Some clones in this sample may be carry-over from other donors' samples. Sequenced material: peripheral blood mononuclear cells. The chain uses TRBV19 and TRBJ2-3, with D possibly matching TRBD2 (6 bases). The CDR3 protein is CASSIAGRGGTDTQYF. CDR3 nucleotides: TGTGCCAGTAGTATAGCCGGGAGAGGAGGGACAGATACGCAGTATTTT.